These T cell receptor beta chains were read from a single sample in a study of Graves' ophthalmopathy and Graves' hyperthyroidism. MiXCR, applied by TCRdb to the multiplex PCR reads, yields one record per CDR3 protein. The table shows hundreds of thousands of distinct CDR3 sequences, with 20% to 25% occurring only once. Sequencing was performed on peripheral blood. Receptors were obtained from a young woman with stable Graves' hyperthyroidism. Some clones in this sample may be carry-over from other donors' samples. CDR3s include the opening cysteine and the closing phenylalanine or tryptophan.

v_gene: TRBV5-1
CDR3aa: CASSLSAGWRNTEAFF

v_gene: TRBV12-5
CDR3aa: CASGSPVGRNQPQHF

v_gene: TRBV30
CDR3aa: CAWSVGPNTEAFF

v_gene: TRBV28
CDR3aa: CASSSKRGIYEQYF

v_gene: TRBV7-6
CDR3aa: CASSLAEGLGQPQHF

v_gene: TRBV5-6
CDR3aa: CASSISTGSQETQYF

v_gene: TRBV12-3/TRBV12-4
CDR3aa: CAGSFFAGYTF

v_gene: TRBV6-5
CDR3aa: CASNSQGGAGYEQYF

v_gene: TRBV5-1
CDR3aa: CASSLDEGRGGYTF

v_gene: TRBV10-1
CDR3aa: CASSESPGSYEQYF

v_gene: TRBV12-3/TRBV12-4
CDR3aa: CASSLDRVTEAFF

v_gene: TRBV6-1
CDR3aa: CASSAAGTGGTEAFF

v_gene: TRBV19
CDR3aa: CASSITGLTGELFF

v_gene: TRBV4-3
CDR3aa: CASSLDRDSLGYTF

v_gene: TRBV5-5
CDR3aa: CASSLQDGPLYEQYF

v_gene: TRBV7-3
CDR3aa: CASSLVLAGGRETQYF

v_gene: TRBV12-3/TRBV12-4
CDR3aa: CASTDRNTGELFF

v_gene: TRBV6-1
CDR3aa: CASGSIAEAFF

v_gene: TRBV6-1
CDR3aa: CASSQIPLTGNSGVNVLTF

v_gene: TRBV20-1
CDR3aa: CSAQGGNQPQHF

v_gene: TRBV6-1
CDR3aa: CASRPGQTHEQYF

v_gene: TRBV6-2/TRBV6-3
CDR3aa: CASSNWDSNQPQHF

v_gene: TRBV2
CDR3aa: CASSGSDMVNTEAFF

v_gene: TRBV7-2
CDR3aa: CASSSYRFNEQFF

v_gene: TRBV28
CDR3aa: CASSFGDNHLLNYGYTF

v_gene: TRBV10-3
CDR3aa: CAISEDGLQETQYF

v_gene: TRBV20-1
CDR3aa: CSANPGQGGRGAFF

v_gene: TRBV4-1
CDR3aa: CASSQGWTGVNTIYF

v_gene: TRBV10-3
CDR3aa: CAISEGQGGNQPQHF

v_gene: TRBV7-3
CDR3aa: CASSPAGALGYTF

v_gene: TRBV6-5
CDR3aa: CASSYAAPAGGTLHF

v_gene: TRBV7-3
CDR3aa: CASSLFQGGTETQYF

v_gene: TRBV15
CDR3aa: CATSRVRENQPQHF

v_gene: TRBV7-8
CDR3aa: CASSLAGSWVGTEAFF

v_gene: TRBV12-3/TRBV12-4
CDR3aa: CASRLGDGGYTF

v_gene: TRBV2
CDR3aa: CASSESHGTGELFF

v_gene: TRBV14
CDR3aa: CATGTGGGSEAFF

v_gene: TRBV27
CDR3aa: CASSRSYNSPLHF

v_gene: TRBV7-2
CDR3aa: CASSFFGGIGYEQYF

v_gene: TRBV6-5
CDR3aa: CASRYTGTGPSPLHF